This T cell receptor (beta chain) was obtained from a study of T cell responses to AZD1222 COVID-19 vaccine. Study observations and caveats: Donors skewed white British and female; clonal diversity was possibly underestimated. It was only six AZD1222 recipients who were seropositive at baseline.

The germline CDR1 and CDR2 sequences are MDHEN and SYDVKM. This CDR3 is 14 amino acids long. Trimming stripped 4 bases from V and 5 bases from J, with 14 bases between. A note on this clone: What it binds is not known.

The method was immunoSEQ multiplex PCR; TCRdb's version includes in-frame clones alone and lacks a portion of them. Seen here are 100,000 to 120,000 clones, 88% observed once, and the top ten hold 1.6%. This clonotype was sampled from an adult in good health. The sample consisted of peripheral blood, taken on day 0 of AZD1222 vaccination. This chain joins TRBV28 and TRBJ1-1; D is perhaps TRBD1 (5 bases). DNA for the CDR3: TGTGCCAGCAGTTCATGGGGGACTACAACTGAAGCTTTCTTT. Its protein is CASSSWGTTTEAFF.